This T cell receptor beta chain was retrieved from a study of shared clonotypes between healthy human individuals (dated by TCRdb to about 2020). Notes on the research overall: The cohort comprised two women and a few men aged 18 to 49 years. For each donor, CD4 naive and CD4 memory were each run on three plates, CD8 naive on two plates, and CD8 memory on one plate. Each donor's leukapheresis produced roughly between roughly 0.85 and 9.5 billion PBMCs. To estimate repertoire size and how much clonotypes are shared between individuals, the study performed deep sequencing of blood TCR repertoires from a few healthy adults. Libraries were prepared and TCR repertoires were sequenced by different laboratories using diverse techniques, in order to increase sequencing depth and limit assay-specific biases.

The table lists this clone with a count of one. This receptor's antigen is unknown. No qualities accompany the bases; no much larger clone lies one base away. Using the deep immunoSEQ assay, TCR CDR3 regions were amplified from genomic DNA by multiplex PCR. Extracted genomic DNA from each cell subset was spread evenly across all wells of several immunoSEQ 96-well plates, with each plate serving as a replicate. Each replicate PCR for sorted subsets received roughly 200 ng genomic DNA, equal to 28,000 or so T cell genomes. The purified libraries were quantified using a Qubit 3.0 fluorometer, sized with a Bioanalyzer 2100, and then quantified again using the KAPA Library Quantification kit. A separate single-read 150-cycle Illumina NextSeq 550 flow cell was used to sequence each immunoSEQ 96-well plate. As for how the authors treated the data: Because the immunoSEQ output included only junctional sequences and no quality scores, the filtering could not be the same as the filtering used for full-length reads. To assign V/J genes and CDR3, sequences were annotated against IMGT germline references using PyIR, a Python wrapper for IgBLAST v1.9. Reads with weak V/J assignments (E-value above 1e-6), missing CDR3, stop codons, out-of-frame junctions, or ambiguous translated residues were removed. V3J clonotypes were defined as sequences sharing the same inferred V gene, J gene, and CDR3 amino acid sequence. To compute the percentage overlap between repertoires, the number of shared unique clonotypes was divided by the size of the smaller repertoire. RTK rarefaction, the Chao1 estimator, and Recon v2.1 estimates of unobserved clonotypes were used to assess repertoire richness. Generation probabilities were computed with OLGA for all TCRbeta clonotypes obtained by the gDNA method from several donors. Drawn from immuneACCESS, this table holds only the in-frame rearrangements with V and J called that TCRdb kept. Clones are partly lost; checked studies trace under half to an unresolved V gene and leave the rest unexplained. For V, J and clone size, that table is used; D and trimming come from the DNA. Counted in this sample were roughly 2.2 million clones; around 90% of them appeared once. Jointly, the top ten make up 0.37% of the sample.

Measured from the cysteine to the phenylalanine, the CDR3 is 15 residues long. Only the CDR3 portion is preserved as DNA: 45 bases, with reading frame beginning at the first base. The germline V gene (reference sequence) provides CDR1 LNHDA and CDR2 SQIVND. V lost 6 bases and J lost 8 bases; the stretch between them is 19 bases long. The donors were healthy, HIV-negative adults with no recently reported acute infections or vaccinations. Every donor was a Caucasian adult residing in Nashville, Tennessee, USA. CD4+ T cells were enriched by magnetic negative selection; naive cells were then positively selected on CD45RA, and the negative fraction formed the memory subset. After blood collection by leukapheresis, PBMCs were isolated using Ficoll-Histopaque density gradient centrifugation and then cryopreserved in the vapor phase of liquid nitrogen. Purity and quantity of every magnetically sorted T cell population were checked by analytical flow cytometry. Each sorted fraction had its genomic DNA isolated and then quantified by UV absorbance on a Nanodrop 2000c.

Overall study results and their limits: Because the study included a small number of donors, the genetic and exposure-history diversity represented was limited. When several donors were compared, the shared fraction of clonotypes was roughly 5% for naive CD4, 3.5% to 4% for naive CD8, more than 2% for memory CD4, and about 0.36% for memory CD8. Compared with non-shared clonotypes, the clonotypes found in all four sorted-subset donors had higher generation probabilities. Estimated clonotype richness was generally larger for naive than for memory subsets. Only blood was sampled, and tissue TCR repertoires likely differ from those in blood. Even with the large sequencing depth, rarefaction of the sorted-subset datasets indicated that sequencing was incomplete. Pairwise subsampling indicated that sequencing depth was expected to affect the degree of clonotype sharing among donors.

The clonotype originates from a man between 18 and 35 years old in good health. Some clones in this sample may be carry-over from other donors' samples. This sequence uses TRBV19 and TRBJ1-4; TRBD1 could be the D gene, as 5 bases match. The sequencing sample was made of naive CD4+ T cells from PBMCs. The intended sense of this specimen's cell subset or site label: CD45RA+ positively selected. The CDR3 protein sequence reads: CASSPRGREGEKLFF. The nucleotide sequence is TGTGCCAGTAGCCCCCGGGGCAGGGAGGGAGAAAAACTGTTTTTT.